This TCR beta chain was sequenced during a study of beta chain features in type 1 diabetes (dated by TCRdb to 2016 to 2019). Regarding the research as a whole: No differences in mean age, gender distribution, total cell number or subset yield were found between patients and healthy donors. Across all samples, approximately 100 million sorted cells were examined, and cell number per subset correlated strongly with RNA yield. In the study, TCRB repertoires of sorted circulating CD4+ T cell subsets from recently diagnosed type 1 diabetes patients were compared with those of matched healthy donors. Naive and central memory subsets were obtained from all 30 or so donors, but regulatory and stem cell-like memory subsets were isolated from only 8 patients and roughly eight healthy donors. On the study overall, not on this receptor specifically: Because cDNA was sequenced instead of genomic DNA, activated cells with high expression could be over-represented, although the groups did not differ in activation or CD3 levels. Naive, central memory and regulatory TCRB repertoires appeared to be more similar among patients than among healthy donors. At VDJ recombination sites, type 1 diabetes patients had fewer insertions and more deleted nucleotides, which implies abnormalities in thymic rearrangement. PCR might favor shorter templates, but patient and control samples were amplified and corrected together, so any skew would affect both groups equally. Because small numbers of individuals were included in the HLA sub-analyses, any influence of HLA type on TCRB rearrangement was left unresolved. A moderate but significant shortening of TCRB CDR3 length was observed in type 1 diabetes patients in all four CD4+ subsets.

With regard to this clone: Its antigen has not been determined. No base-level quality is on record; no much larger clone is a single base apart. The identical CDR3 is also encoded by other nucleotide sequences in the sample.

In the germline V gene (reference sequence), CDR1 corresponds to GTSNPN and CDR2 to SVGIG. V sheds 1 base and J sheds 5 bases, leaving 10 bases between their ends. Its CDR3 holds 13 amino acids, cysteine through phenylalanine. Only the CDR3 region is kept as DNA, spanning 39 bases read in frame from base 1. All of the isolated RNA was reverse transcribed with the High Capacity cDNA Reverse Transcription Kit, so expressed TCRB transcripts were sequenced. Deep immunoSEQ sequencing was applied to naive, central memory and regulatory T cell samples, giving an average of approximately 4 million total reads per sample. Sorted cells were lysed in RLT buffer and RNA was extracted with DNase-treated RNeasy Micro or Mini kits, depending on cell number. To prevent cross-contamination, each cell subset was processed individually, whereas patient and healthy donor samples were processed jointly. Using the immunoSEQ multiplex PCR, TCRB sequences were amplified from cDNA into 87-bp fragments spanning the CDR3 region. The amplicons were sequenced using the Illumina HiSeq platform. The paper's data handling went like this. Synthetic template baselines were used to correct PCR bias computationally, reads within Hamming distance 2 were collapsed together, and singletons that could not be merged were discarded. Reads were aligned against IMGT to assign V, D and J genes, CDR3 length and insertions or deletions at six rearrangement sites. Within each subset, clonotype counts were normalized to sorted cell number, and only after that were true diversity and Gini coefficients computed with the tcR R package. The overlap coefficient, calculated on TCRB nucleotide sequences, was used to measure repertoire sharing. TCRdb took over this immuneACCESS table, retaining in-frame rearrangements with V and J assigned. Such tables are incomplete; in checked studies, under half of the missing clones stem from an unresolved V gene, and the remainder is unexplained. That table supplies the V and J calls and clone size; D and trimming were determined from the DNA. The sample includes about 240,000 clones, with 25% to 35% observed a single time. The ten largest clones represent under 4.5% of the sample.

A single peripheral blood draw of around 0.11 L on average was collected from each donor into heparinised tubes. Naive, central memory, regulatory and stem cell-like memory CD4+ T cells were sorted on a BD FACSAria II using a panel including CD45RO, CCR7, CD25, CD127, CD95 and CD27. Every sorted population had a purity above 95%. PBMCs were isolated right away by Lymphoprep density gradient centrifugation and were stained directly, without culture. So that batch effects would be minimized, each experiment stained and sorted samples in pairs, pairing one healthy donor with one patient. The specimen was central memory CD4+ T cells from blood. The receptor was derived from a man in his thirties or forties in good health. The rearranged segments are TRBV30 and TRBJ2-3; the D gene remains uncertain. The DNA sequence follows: TGTGCCTGGAGTGGTGGGTATGGAGATACGCAGTATTTT. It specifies CAWSGGYGDTQYF.